Below, one T cell receptor beta chain is given with its context. Its target is unknown. The table came from immunoSEQ multiplex PCR; TCRdb's copy has only in-frame clones and leaves some out. The sample lists about 45,000 clones; about 94% were seen once. In germline, CDR1 is ENHRY, CDR2 SYGVKD. Losses at the gene ends were 3 bases for V and 2 bases for J; bases not matched to a gene: 9. The CDR3 runs 17 residues. The data were obtained in a study of T cells in tuberculosis. Study context: A South African cohort included IGRA-negative adolescents, latently infected IGRA-positive adolescents and adults with active tuberculosis. Study-wide results and limits: Active tuberculosis patients had shorter CDR3-alpha; the beta difference was nonsignificant. Cases with active tuberculosis were adults, while controls were adolescents.

On average roughly 90,000 T cells per donor were immunosequenced. Material for sequencing was PBMCs. The gene calls are TRBV10-3 and TRBJ2-3; 9 positions match TRBD2. The receptor's source is a donor aged 10-35 years with latent tuberculosis or without tuberculosis infection. Some clones in this sample may be carry-over from other donors' samples. Here the CDR3 reads CAISEFAPGLATDTQYF. CDR3 DNA sequence: TGTGCCATCAGTGAATTTGCACCGGGACTAGCCACAGATACGCAGTATTTT.